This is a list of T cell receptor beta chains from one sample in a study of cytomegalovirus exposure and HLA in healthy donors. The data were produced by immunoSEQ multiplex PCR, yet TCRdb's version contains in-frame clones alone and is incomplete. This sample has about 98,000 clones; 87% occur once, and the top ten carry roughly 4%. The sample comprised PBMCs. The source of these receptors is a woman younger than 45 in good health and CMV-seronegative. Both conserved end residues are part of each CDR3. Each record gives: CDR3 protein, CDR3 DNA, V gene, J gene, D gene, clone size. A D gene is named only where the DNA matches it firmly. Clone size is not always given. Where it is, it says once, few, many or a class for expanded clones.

CDR3aa: CSVDVDSSLYGYTF
CDR3nt: TGCAGCGTTGATGTGGACAGTTCCCTCTATGGCTACACCTTC
v_gene: TRBV29-1
j_gene: TRBJ1-2
d_gene: .
abundance: .

CDR3aa: CASSEGPRGSGGYRDYGYTF
CDR3nt: TGTGCCAGCAGTGAAGGCCCGAGGGGATCGGGGGGGTACCGGGACTATGGCTACACCTTC
v_gene: TRBV2
j_gene: TRBJ1-2
d_gene: .
abundance: .

CDR3aa: CASSQDSIREGSSNQPQHF
CDR3nt: TGTGCCAGCAGCCAAGATTCTATCCGCGAGGGAAGTAGCAATCAGCCCCAGCATTTT
v_gene: TRBV4-2
j_gene: TRBJ1-5
d_gene: .
abundance: .

CDR3aa: CASSERVGGGELFF
CDR3nt: TGTGCCAGCAGTGAACGGGTGGGTGGCGGGGAGCTGTTTTTT
v_gene: TRBV2
j_gene: TRBJ2-2
d_gene: .
abundance: .

CDR3aa: CASSQEAAGYTDTQYF
CDR3nt: TGCGCCAGCAGCCAAGAAGCGGCGGGGTACACAGATACGCAGTATTTT
v_gene: TRBV4-3
j_gene: TRBJ2-3
d_gene: .
abundance: .

CDR3aa: CASSQVNRRGTEQYF
CDR3nt: TGTGCCAGCAGCCAAGTCAATAGGCGGGGGACAGAGCAGTACTTC
v_gene: TRBV14
j_gene: TRBJ2-7
d_gene: .
abundance: .

CDR3aa: CASSGDRVYEQYF
CDR3nt: TGTGCCAGCAGTGGGGACAGGGTCTACGAGCAGTACTTC
v_gene: TRBV28
j_gene: TRBJ2-7
d_gene: TRBD1
abundance: .

CDR3aa: CASSLALAAGRYTF
CDR3nt: TGTGCCAGCAGCTTAGCTTTAGCGGCCGGACGCTACACCTTC
v_gene: TRBV7-9
j_gene: TRBJ1-2
d_gene: .
abundance: .

CDR3aa: CASSYSAPEQYF
CDR3nt: TGTGCCAGCAGCTATAGTGCACCCGAGCAGTACTTC
v_gene: TRBV7-8
j_gene: TRBJ2-7
d_gene: .
abundance: .

CDR3aa: CASKQGGDTEAFF
CDR3nt: TGTGCCAGCAAGCAAGGGGGTGACACTGAAGCTTTCTTT
v_gene: TRBV28
j_gene: TRBJ1-1
d_gene: .
abundance: .

CDR3aa: CASSLALTGIGGANYGYTF
CDR3nt: TGTGCCAGCAGCTTAGCGCTTACAGGGATAGGTGGGGCTAACTATGGCTACACCTTC
v_gene: TRBV7-4
j_gene: TRBJ1-2
d_gene: .
abundance: many